This passage covers 15 T cell receptor beta chains from one sample sequenced in a study of tumor and adjacent non-tumor tissue in lung cancer. This sample's RNA came from whole unsorted tissue. The library came from three nested PCR rounds adapted from ARM-PCR protocols. TCRdb used MiXCR to reprocess the multiplex PCR reads, holding one entry per CDR3 protein. Of about 200,000 distinct CDR3 sequences in the sample, about 76% were seen once. Sequencing used lung tumor tissue. These TCRs come from a man in his 60s with non-small cell lung cancer.

The chain carries TRBV6-6 and TRBJ2-2; maybe TRBD1 (6 bases). This CDR3 has 15 amino acids. V was cut by 6 bases and J by 8 bases, with 19 bases left in between. Per the germline V gene, CDR1 is MNHNY and CDR2 is SVGAGI (reference sequence). The CDR3 here is CASSLTVQGVGELFF. Here the CDR3 DNA reads TGTGCCAGCAGCTTAACGGTACAGGGCGTAGGGGAGCTGTTTTTT.

As regards this clonotype: Since a much larger clone is just one base distant, this may be a read error. V and J are TRBV5-5 and TRBJ1-1, with D possibly matching TRBD1 (5 bases). CDR1 is SGHKS and CDR2 is YYEKEE in the germline V gene (reference sequence). There are 14 residues in the CDR3. The ends were cut back, 3 bases at V and 4 bases at J, with 13 bases in the middle. CDR3 bases: TGTGCCAGCAGCTCTAGTCAGGGCCTCACTGAAGCTTTCTTT. This translates into CASSSSQGLTEAFF.

About this clonotype: A much larger clone differs from this one at a single base, so this may be a read error. The gene calls are TRBV29-1 and TRBJ1-1, with TRBD1 identical over 7 bases. Germline V CDR1 and CDR2: SQVTM, ANQGSEA. After removal of 4 bases from V and 3 bases from J, the junction contained 5 bases not matched to a gene. The CDR3 length is 13 residues. This CDR3 reads CSVVGTEDTEAFF. The CDR3 DNA follows: TGCAGCGTTGTCGGGACAGAGGACACTGAAGCTTTCTTT.

Points on this clonotype: Since the CDR3 does not end with the conserved phenylalanine or tryptophan, this likely comes from a read error. The J gene is TRBJ2-1, the V gene TRBV20-1, with D tentatively TRBD2 (6 bases). CDR1 DFQATT and CDR2 SNEGSKA come from the germline V gene (reference sequence). This CDR3 has 14 amino acids. Here the CDR3 reads CSAKGLIRGNEQFL. CDR3 sequence (DNA): TGTAGTGCTAAAGGACTAATCCGGGGCAATGAGCAGTTCCTC.

Turning to this clonotype: The junction differs from germline at one of its ends, possibly a read error. The chain uses TRBV6-5 and TRBJ2-5, with D tentatively TRBD1 (6 bases). The germline V gene encodes CDR1 MNHEY and CDR2 SVGAGI. The length of the CDR3 is 14 residues. Here the CDR3 DNA reads TGTGCCAGCAGTTACACCCAGGGGAGAGAGACCCAATACTTC. This codes for CASSYTQGRETQYF.

A few counts support this clonotype. An end of the junction does not agree with germline; a read error may underlie this. This chain links TRBV6-5 with TRBJ1-5, with TRBD1 as a possible D gene (6 bases). Germline lookup yields CDR1 MNHEY and CDR2 SVGAGI. This CDR3 comprises 14 residues. The chain's CDR3 is CASRRQDRNQPQRF. In DNA form, the CDR3 reads TGTGCCAGCAGGAGACAGGACCGCAATCAGCCCCAGCGTTTT.

A word on this clonotype: A read error may explain this, as a much larger clone is one base away. J is TRBJ2-3 and V is TRBV20-1; 15 bases line up with TRBD2. Trimming took 3 bases from V and 4 from J; bases not matched to a gene: 8. From germline, CDR1 is DFQATT and CDR2 SNEGSKA (reference sequence). This CDR3 has 17 amino acids. CDR3 residues: CSARWTSGRAPPDTQYF. The CDR3 bases are TGCAGTGCTAGGTGGACTAGCGGGAGGGCCCCCCCAGATACGCAGTATTTT.

The chain combines TRBV29-1 with TRBJ2-3, with D tentatively TRBD1 (5 bases). The CDR3 spans 14 residues. Germline values: CDR1 SQVTM, CDR2 ANQGSEA. Trimming left V 6 bases short and J 4 bases short, with 17 bases between. CDR3 protein: CSVGRRQSADTQYF. CDR3 in DNA: TGCAGCGTCGGAAGACGACAGAGCGCAGATACGCAGTATTTT.

V gene TRBV20-1 combines with J gene TRBJ2-2; 7 nucleotides align to TRBD2. This CDR3 has 14 residues. CDR1 and CDR2 from the germline V gene are DFQATT and SNEGSKA (reference sequence). With V trimmed by 3 bases and J by 4 bases, 5 bases remained unmatched. This CDR3 is CSASQRGLTGELFF. Here the CDR3 DNA reads TGCAGTGCTAGCCAGCGGGGACTCACCGGGGAGCTGTTTTTT.

The V gene is TRBV28, the J gene TRBJ1-6; D call uncertain. The CDR3 runs to 15 residues. V lost 5 bases and J 2 bases, leaving 10 bases between the germline ends. Germline V gives CDR1 MDHEN, CDR2 SYDVKM. The CDR3 here is CASSPQRTYNSPLHF. As DNA, the CDR3 is TGTGCCAGCAGTCCGCAAAGGACCTATAATTCACCCCTCCACTTT.

This chain joins TRBV20-1 and TRBJ2-5, with 10 bases identical to TRBD2. Germline V gene lookup returns CDR1 DFQATT and CDR2 SNEGSKA (reference sequence). V lost 6 bases, J lost 5 bases, and 9 bases stayed unmatched. The CDR3 has 14 amino acids. Here the CDR3 DNA reads TGCAGTGCATCAGCGGGGGGGACGTCTGAGACCCAGTACTTC. Its protein is CSASAGGTSETQYF.

The chain combines TRBV6-1 with TRBJ2-7; D remains ambiguous. This CDR3 has 14 amino acids. V was cut by 4 bases and J by 3 bases, with 13 bases left in between. CDR1 and CDR2 from the germline V gene are MNHNS and SASEGT. DNA of the CDR3: TGTGCCAGCAGTGTGGCCGGACCCCGCTACGAGCAGTACTTC. Translated: CASSVAGPRYEQYF.

The chain couples TRBV5-1 to TRBJ2-1; 10 bases line up with TRBD1. The junction had 9 bases not matched to a gene; V was cut back by 4 bases and J by 8 bases. CDR3 length: 15 amino acids. CDR1 is SGHRS and CDR2 is YFSETQ in the germline V gene. The CDR3: CASSGPGQGPDEQFF. DNA of the CDR3: TGCGCCAGCAGCGGACCGGGACAGGGGCCCGATGAGCAGTTCTTC.

This clonotype has just a few counts. At one end, the junction sequence differs from germline, possibly due to a read error. This rearrangement joins TRBV7-9 to TRBJ1-5; D is ambiguous. Per germline, CDR1 SEHNR and CDR2 FQNEAQ (reference sequence). The CDR3 extends over 14 amino acids. CDR3 DNA: TGTGCCAGTAGCTTAGATAATAGCAATCAGCCCCAGCATTTT. Its protein is CASSLDNSNQPQHF. The variable domain in full, completed from reference TRBV7-9 and TRBJ1-5, reads DTGVSQNPRHKITKRGQNVTFRCDPISEHNRLYWYRQTLGQGPEFLTYFQNEAQLEKSRLLSDRFSAERPKGSFSTLEIQRTEQGDSAMYLCASSLDNSNQPQHFGDGTRLSIL.

This chain joins TRBV20-1 and TRBJ2-5, with 7 bases matching TRBD1. CDR3 length equals 13 residues. Germline CDR1 and CDR2: DFQATT and SNEGSKA (reference sequence). Losses at the gene ends were 7 bases for V and 4 bases for J; bases not matched to a gene: 9. The CDR3, as DNA: TGCAGTGTCCCAGACAGGGTGAGAGAGACCCAGTACTTC. As protein: CSVPDRVRETQYF.